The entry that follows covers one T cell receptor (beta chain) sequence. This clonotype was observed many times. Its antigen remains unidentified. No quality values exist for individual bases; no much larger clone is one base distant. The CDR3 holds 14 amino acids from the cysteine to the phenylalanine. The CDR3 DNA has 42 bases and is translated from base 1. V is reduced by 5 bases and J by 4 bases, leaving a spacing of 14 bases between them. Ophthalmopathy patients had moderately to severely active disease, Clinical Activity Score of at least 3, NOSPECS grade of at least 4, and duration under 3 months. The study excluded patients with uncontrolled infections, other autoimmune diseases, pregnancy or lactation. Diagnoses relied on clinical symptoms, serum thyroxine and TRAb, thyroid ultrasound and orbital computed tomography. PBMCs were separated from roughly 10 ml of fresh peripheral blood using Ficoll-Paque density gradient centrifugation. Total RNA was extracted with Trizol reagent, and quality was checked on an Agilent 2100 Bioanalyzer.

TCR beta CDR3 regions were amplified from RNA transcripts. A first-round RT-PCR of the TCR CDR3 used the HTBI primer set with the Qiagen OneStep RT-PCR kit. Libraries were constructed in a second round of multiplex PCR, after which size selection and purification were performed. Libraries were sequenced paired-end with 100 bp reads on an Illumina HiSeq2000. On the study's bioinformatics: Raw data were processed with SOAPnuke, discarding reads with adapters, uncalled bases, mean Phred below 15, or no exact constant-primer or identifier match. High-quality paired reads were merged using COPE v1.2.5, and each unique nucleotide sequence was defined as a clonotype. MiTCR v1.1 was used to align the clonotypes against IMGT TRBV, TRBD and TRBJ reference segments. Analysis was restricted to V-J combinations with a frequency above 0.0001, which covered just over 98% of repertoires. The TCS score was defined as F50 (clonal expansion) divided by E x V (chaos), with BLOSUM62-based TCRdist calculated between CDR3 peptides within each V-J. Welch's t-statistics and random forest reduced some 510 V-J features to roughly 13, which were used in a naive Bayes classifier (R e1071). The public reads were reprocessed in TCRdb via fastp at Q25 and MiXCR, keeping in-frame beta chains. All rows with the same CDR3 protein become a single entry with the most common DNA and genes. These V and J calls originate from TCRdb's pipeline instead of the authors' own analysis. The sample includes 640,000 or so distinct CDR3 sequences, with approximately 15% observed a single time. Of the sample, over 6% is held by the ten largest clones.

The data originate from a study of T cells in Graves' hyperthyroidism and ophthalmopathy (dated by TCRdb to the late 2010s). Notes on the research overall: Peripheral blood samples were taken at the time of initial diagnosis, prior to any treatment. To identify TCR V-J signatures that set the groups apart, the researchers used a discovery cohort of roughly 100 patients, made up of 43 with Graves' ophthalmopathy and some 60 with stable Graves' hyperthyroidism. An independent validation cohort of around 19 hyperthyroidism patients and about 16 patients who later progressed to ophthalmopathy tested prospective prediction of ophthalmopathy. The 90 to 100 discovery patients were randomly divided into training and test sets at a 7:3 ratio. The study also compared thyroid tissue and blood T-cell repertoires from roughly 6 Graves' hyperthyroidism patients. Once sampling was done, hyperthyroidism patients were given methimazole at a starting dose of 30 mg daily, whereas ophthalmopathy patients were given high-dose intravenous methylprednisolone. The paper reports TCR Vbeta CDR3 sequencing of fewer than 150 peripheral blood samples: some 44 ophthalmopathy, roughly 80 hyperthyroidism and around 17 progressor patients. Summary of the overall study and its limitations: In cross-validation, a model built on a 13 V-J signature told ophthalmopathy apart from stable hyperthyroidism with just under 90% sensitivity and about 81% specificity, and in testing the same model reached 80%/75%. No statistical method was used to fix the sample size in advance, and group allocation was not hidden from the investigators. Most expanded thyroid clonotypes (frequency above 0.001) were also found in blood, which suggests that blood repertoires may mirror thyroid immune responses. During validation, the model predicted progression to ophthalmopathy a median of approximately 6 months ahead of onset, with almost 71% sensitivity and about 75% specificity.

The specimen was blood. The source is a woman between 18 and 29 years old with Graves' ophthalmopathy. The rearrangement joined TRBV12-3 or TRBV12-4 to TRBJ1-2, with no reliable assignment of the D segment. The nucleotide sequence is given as TGTGCCAGCAGTCCCGACACAGTGGTCTATGGCTACACCTTC. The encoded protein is CASSPDTVVYGYTF.